A selection of T cell receptor beta chains follows, all from one sample in a study of blood T cell repertoires in COVID-19. Libraries were prepared by immunoSEQ multiplex PCR; TCRdb keeps only in-frame clonotypes and omits some of them. Here the sample spans about 73,000 clones, around 83% being singletons. The sequenced sample was peripheral blood. The receptors were gathered from a woman aged 60-75 years with acute or convalescent COVID-19. Each CDR3 is given with its conserved first and last residue. Each record gives: CDR3 protein, CDR3 DNA, D gene, J gene, V gene, clone size. A D gene is named only where the DNA matches it firmly. Where a row states a size, it is once, few, many or the class of an expanded clone; other rows omit it.

CASSGTGGSTDTQYF	TGCGCCAGCAGCGGGACAGGGGGGTCGACAGATACGCAGTATTTT	TRBD1	TRBJ2-3	TRBV5-1	-
CASSQGQGWSPLHF	TGTGCCAGCAGTCAAGGACAGGGATGGTCACCCCTCCACTTT	TRBD1	TRBJ1-6	TRBV28	-
CASSGNRGRSPLHF	TGTGCCAGCAGCGGAAACAGGGGAAGGTCACCCCTCCACTTT	TRBD1	TRBJ1-6	TRBV5-6	-
CASRGTANSPLHF	TGCGCCAGCAGGGGGACAGCAAATTCACCCCTCCACTTT	TRBD1	TRBJ1-6	TRBV10-1	-
CASSLDGGRNTEAFF	TGCGCCAGCAGCTTGGACGGGGGGCGTAACACTGAAGCTTTCTTT	-	TRBJ1-1	TRBV5-1	-
CASSLEETQYF	TGCGCCAGCAGCCTAGAAGAGACCCAGTACTTC	-	TRBJ2-5	TRBV5-1	once
CATSDPYQKGLMGGYTF	TGTGCCACCAGTGATCCCTATCAGAAGGGGTTGATGGGTGGCTACACCTTC	-	TRBJ1-2	TRBV24-1	-
CASTSDRGRPNSPLHF	TGTGCCAGTACCTCGGACAGGGGCCGCCCGAATTCACCCCTCCACTTT	TRBD1	TRBJ1-6	TRBV19	-
CASSPGLDYEQYF	TGTGCCAGCAGCCCGGGACTGGATTACGAGCAGTACTTC	-	TRBJ2-7	TRBV3-1/TRBV3-2	-
CASSPTPDSVKFF	TGTGCCAGCAGCCCGACTCCGGACTCCGTGAAGTTCTTC	-	TRBJ2-1	TRBV9	few
CATSASGATGELFF	TGTGCCACCAGTGCGAGCGGGGCCACCGGGGAGCTGTTTTTT	TRBD2	TRBJ2-2	TRBV24-1	-
CASSPGTGGGYGYTF	TGTGCCAGCAGCCCCGGGACAGGGGGCGGCTATGGCTACACCTTC	TRBD1	TRBJ1-2	TRBV7-6	few
CASSVQGALNTEAFF	TGTGCCAGCAGCGTACAGGGGGCTCTGAACACTGAAGCTTTCTTT	TRBD1	TRBJ1-1	TRBV7-9	-
CASSEGARGGEKLFF	TGTGCCAGCAGCGAGGGGGCCAGGGGAGGAGAAAAACTGTTTTTT	TRBD1	TRBJ1-4	TRBV9	-
CASSTLQGASGYTF	TGTGCCAGCAGCACTCTACAGGGGGCGAGTGGCTACACCTTC	TRBD1	TRBJ1-2	TRBV5-4	once
CASSFRSGGAGEQFF	TGTGCCAGCAGCTTTCGTAGCGGGGGGGCCGGTGAGCAGTTCTTC	TRBD2	TRBJ2-1	TRBV11-3	-
CSVPGTGNGYTF	TGCAGCGTCCCCGGGACAGGGAACGGCTACACCTTC	TRBD1	TRBJ1-2	TRBV29-1	-
CASSSGQYNEKLFF	TGTGCCAGCAGCTCGGGACAGTATAATGAAAAACTGTTTTTT	TRBD1	TRBJ1-4	TRBV11-2	-
CASSIVAYRELFF	TGTGCCAGTAGTATAGTGGCTTATCGGGAGCTGTTTTTT	-	TRBJ2-2	TRBV19	-
CASSQRWDTLGNEQFF	TGCGCCAGCAGCCAGCGATGGGACACCCTTGGGAATGAGCAGTTCTTC	-	TRBJ2-1	TRBV4-1	-
CASSLRQGVDEKLFF	TGTGCCAGCAGCCTTAGACAGGGGGTGGATGAAAAACTGTTTTTT	TRBD1	TRBJ1-4	TRBV14	-
CASNRGSTDTQYF	TGTGCCAGCAACCGGGGGAGCACAGATACGCAGTATTTT	-	TRBJ2-3	TRBV6-6	-
CSARWGPTRTF	TGCAGTGCTAGATGGGGCCCTACGCGCACCTTC	-	TRBJ1-2	TRBV20-1	-
CASSLDVGTEAFF	TGTGCCAGCTCCCTAGACGTTGGCACTGAAGCTTTCTTT	-	TRBJ1-1	TRBV6-5	-
CASSRGGRNYGYTF	TGTGCCAGTAGTAGAGGGGGCCGAAACTATGGCTACACCTTC	TRBD1	TRBJ1-2	TRBV19	-
CASSYSSSGNYGYTF	TGTGCCAGCAGTTACAGCTCTTCAGGGAACTATGGCTACACCTTC	-	TRBJ1-2	TRBV6-5	-
CASSPKRAAVNEQFF	TGCGCCAGCAGCCCAAAGAGGGCCGCGGTCAATGAGCAGTTCTTC	-	TRBJ2-1	TRBV5-1	-
CASSDSPDPHSPLHF	TGTGCCAGCAGTGACTCGCCAGATCCTCATTCACCCCTCCACTTT	-	TRBJ1-6	TRBV6-4	-
CASSPSTSNSGNTIYF	TGTGCCAGCTCACCAAGTACGAGCAACTCTGGAAACACCATATATTTT	-	TRBJ1-3	TRBV18	-
CASSSSRAGETQYF	TGTGCCAGTTCGTCTTCCAGGGCTGGAGAGACCCAGTACTTC	-	TRBJ2-5	TRBV19	-
CASSSQTGGGTGELFF	TGTGCCAGCAGCTCCCAGACAGGGGGAGGGACCGGGGAGCTGTTTTTT	TRBD1	TRBJ2-2	TRBV5-4	-
CATTTGDQMNTEAFF	TGTGCCACCACCACAGGGGACCAAATGAACACTGAAGCTTTCTTT	TRBD1	TRBJ1-1	TRBV10-3	few
CATGQGATGELFF	TGTGCCACCGGTCAGGGGGCCACCGGGGAGCTGTTTTTT	TRBD1	TRBJ2-2	TRBV24-1	-
CASMGSLKRSNTGELFF	TGTGCCAGCATGGGCAGCCTGAAAAGATCGAACACCGGGGAGCTGTTTTTT	-	TRBJ2-2	TRBV27	few
CASSAGTSGPTQYF	TGCGCCAGCAGCGCCGGGACTAGCGGGCCTACGCAGTATTTT	TRBD2	TRBJ2-3	TRBV5-1	-
CASSSGYIQYF	TGTGCCAGCAGCTCAGGATACATTCAGTACTTC	-	TRBJ2-4	TRBV11-2	-
CASSPGGAPDTQYF	TGTGCCAGCAGTCCCGGGGGGGCGCCAGATACGCAGTATTTT	TRBD2	TRBJ2-3	TRBV6-2/TRBV6-3	-
CATREGGGPQETQYF	TGTGCCACCAGAGAAGGGGGGGGACCCCAAGAGACCCAGTACTTC	-	TRBJ2-5	TRBV15	-
CASSFRGAAEAFF	TGTGCCAGTAGTTTCAGGGGAGCTGCTGAAGCTTTCTTT	-	TRBJ1-1	TRBV19	-
CASSPPGQGADYGYTF	TGTGCCAGCTCACCACCGGGACAGGGGGCGGACTATGGCTACACCTTC	TRBD1	TRBJ1-2	TRBV18	-
CASSLEDRGVGYTF	TGCGCCAGCAGCTTAGAGGACAGGGGTGTCGGCTACACCTTC	TRBD1	TRBJ1-2	TRBV5-1	-
CASSINGPTGYTF	TGTGCCAGTAGTATAAATGGCCCCACCGGCTACACCTTC	-	TRBJ1-2	TRBV19	-
CASSFSGTAYNYGYTF	TGTGCCAGCAGCTTTTCCGGGACAGCCTATAACTATGGCTACACCTTC	TRBD1	TRBJ1-2	TRBV5-6	-
CACAPGGATDTQYF	TGTGCCTGTGCGCCGGGCGGGGCGACAGATACGCAGTATTTT	-	TRBJ2-3	TRBV30	-
CAWSEGQISGNTIYF	TGTGCCTGGAGCGAGGGACAGATCTCTGGAAACACCATATATTTT	TRBD1	TRBJ1-3	TRBV30	-
CATSGTGAEAFF	TGTGCCACCAGTGGCACCGGAGCAGAGGCTTTCTTT	-	TRBJ1-1	TRBV24-1	-